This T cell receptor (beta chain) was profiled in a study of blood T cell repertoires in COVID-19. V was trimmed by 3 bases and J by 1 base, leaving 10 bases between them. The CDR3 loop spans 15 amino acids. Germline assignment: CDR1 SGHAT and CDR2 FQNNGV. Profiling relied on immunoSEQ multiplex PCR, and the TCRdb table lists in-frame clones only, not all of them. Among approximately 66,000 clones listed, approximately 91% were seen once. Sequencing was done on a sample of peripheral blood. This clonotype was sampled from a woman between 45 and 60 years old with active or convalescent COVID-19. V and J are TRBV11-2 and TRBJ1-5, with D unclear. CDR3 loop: CASSLGAGSNQPQHF. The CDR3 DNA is TGTGCCAGCAGCTTGGGCGCAGGCAGCAATCAGCCCCAGCATTTT.